The subject of this entry is one T cell receptor beta chain. Antigen specificity is unknown. Vbeta (60) and Jbeta (13) primers were used in the PCR. The authors' processing: Some 12 million shared chains were among the 65 million to 85 million unique TCR beta chains that a later analysis counted. Only in-frame clones appear in the TCRdb table, and some are missing; sequencing was by immunoSEQ multiplex PCR. V and J calls and clone size are those listed in that table; D and trimming were worked out from the DNA. In all, the sample yields roughly 100,000 clones. CDR3 length: 14 amino acids. The ends were cut back, 4 bases at V and 9 bases at J, with 16 bases in the middle. CDR1 and CDR2 (germline): KGHSH, LQKENI. This sample stems from a study of cytomegalovirus exposure and HLA in healthy donors. Findings and limits, study-wide: Common viral pathogens seemed, in a later analysis, to connect with several of the most significant clusters. Among the CMV-associated chains, a few were confirmed in vitro as specific for CMV antigens.

The genes are TRBV18 and TRBJ2-1; a possible D gene is TRBD2 (5 bases). This receptor was identified in a man in his forties or fifties in good health and CMV-seropositive. The specimen was PBMCs. Written as DNA, the CDR3 is TGTGCCAGCTCACTTTACCCTCTCGAGGGTGAGCAGTTCTTC. Amino acids: CASSLYPLEGEQFF.